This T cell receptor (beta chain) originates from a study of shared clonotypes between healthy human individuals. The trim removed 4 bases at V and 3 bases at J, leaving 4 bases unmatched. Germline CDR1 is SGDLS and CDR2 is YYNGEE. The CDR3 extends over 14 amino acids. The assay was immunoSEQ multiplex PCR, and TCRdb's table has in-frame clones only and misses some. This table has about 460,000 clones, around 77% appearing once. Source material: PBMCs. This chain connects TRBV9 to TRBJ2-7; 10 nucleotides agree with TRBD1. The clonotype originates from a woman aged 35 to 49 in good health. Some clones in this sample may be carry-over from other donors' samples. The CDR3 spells CASSSRTGGYEQYF. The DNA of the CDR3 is TGTGCCAGCAGCTCACGGACAGGGGGCTACGAGCAGTACTTC. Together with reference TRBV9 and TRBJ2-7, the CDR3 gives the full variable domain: DSGVTQTPKHLITATGQRVTLRCSPRSGDLSVYWYQQSLDQGLQFLIQYYNGEERAKGNILERFSAQQFPDLHSELNLSSLELGDSALYFCASSSRTGGYEQYFGPGTRLTVT.